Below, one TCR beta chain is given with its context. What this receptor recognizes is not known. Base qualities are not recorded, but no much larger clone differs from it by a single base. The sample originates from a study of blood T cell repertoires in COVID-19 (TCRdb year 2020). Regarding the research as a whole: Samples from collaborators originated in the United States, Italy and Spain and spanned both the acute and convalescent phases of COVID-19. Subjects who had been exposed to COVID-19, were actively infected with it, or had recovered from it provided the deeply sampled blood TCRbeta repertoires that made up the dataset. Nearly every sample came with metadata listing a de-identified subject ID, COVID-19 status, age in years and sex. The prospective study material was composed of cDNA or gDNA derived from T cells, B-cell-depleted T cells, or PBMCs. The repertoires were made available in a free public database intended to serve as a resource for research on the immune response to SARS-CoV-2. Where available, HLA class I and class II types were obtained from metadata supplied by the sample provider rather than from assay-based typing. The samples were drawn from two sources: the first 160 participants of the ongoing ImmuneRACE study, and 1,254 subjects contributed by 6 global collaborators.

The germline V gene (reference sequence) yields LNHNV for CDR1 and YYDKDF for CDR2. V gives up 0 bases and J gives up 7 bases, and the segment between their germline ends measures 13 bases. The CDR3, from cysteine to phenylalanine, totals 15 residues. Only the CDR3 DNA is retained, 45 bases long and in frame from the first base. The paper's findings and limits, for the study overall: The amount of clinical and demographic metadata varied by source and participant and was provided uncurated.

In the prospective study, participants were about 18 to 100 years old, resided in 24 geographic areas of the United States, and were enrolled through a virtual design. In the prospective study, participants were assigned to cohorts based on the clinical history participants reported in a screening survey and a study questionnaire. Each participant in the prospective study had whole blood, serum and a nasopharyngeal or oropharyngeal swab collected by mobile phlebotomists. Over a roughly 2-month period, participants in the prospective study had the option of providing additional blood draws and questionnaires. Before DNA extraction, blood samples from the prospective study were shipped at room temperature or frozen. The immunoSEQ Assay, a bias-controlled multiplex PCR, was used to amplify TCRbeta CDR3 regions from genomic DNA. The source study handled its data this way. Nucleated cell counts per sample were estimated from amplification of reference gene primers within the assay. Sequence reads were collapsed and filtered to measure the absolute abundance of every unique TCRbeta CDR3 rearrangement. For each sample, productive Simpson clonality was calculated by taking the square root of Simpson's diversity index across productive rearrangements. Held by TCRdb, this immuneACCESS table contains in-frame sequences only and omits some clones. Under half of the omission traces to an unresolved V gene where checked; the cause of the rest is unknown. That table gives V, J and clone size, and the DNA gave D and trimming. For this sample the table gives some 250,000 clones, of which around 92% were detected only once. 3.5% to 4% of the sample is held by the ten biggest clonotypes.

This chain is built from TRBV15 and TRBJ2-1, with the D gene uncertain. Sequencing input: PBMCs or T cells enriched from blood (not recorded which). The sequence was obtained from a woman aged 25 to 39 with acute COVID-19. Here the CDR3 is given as CATSRDGTIGNEQFF. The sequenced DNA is TGTGCCACCAGCAGAGATGGAACTATCGGTAATGAGCAGTTCTTC.